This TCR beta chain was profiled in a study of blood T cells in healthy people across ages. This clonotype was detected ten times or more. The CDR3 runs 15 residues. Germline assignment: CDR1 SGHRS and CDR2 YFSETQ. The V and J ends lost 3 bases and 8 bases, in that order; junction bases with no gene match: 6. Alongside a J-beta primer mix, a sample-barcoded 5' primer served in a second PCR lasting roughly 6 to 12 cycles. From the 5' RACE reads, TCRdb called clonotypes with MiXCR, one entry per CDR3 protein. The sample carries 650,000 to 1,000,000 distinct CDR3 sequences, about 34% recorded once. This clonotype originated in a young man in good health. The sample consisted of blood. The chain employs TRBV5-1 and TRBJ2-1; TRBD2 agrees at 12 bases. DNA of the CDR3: TGCGCCAGCAGCTATGCTAGCGGGGGGGCTGATGAGCAGTTCTTC. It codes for CASSYASGGADEQFF.